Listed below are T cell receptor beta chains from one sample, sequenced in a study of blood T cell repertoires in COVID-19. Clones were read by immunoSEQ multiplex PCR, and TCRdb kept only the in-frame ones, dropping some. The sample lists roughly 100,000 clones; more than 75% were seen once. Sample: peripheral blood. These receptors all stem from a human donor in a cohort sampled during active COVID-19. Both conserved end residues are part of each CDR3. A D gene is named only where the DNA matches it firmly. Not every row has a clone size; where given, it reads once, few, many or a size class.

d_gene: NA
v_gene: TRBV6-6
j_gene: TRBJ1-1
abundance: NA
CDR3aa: CASSYPGGMNTEAFF
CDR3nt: TGTGCCAGCAGTTACCCAGGAGGCATGAACACTGAAGCTTTCTTT

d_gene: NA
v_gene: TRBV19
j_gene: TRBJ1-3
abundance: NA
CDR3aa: CATKSTWADSGNTIYF
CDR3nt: TGTGCCACCAAAAGCACGTGGGCAGACTCTGGAAACACCATATATTTT

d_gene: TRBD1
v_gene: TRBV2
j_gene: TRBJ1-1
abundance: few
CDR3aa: CASRMTGMEEEAFF
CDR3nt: TGTGCCAGCAGGATGACAGGGATGGAGGAGGAAGCTTTCTTT

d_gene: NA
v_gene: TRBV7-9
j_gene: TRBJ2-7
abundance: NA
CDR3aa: CASSLARGKQYF
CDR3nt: TGTGCCAGCAGCTTAGCAAGGGGAAAGCAGTACTTC

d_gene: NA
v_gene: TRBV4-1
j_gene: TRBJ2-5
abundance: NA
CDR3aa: CASSQGGRQQETQYF
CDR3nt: TGCGCCAGCAGCCAAGGGGGCCGACAGCAAGAGACCCAGTACTTC

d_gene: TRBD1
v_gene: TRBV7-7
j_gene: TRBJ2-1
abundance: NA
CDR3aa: CASSLVPTGGEQFF
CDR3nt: TGTGCCAGCAGCTTAGTGCCGACAGGGGGTGAGCAGTTCTTC

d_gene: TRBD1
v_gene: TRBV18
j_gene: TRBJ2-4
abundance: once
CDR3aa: CASSPGVQGNIQYF
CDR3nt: TGTGCCAGCTCACCAGGGGTACAGGGGAACATTCAGTACTTC

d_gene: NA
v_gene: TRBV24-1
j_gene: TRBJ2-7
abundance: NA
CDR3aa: CATSEEGRPFDEQYF
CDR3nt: TGTGCCACCAGTGAGGAGGGACGTCCGTTCGACGAGCAGTACTTC

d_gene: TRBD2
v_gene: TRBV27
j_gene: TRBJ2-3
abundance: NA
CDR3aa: CASSPSGGDTQYF
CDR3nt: TGTGCCAGCAGTCCTAGCGGGGGAGATACGCAGTATTTT

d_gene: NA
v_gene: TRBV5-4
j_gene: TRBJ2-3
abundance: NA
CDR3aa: CASSASTDTQYF
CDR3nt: TGTGCCAGCAGCGCGAGCACAGATACGCAGTATTTT

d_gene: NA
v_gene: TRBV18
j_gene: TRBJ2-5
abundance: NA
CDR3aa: CASSPSTGKQETQYF
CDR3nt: TGTGCCAGCTCACCCTCGACGGGAAAACAAGAGACCCAGTACTTC

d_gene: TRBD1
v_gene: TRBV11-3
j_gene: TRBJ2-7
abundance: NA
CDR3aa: CASSPGPGTGTRGSYEQYF
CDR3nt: TGTGCCAGCAGCCCCGGGCCCGGGACAGGGACCCGGGGGTCCTACGAGCAGTACTTC

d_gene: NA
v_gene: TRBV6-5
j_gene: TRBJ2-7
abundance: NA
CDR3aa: CASQLQGEQYF
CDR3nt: TGTGCCAGTCAACTACAGGGTGAGCAGTACTTC

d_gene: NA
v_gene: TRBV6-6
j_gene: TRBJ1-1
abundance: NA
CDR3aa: CASSRSASNTEAFF
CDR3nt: TGTGCCAGCAGTCGATCGGCCTCGAACACTGAAGCTTTCTTT

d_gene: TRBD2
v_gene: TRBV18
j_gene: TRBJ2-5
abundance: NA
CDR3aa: CASSPGTSGGETQYF
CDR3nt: TGTGCCAGCTCACCAGGGACTAGCGGAGGAGAGACCCAGTACTTC

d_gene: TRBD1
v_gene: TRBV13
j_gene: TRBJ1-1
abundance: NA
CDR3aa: CASSTQRDSRTEAFF
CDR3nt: TGTGCCAGCAGCACCCAAAGGGACAGCCGCACTGAAGCTTTCTTT

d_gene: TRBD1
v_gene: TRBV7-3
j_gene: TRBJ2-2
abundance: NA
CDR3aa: CASSVDRGPRELFF
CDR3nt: TGTGCCAGCAGCGTGGACAGGGGTCCCCGGGAGCTGTTTTTT

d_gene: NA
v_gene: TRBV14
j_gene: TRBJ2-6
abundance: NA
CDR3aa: CASSQSSYSGANVLTF
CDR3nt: TGTGCCAGCAGCCAATCGAGCTACTCTGGGGCCAACGTCCTGACTTTC

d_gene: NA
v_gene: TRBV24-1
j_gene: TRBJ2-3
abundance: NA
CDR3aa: CATSESVANTDTQYF
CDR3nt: TGTGCCACCAGTGAATCGGTAGCCAACACAGATACGCAGTATTTT

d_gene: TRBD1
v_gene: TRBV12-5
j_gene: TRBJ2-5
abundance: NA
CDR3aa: CASGSTTTGGYETQYF
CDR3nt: TGTGCTAGTGGTTCCACTACAACAGGGGGCTATGAGACCCAGTACTTC

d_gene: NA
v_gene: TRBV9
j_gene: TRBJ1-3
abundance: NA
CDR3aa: CASSVGSGEGNTIYF
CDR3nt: TGTGCCAGCAGCGTAGGGTCGGGGGAAGGAAACACCATATATTTT

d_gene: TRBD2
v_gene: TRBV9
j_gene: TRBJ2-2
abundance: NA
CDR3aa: CASSATSAYTGELFF
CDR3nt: TGTGCCAGCAGCGCGACTAGCGCCTACACCGGGGAGCTGTTTTTT

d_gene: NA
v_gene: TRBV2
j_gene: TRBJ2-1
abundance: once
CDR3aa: CASLTRVGEQFF
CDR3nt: TGTGCCAGCTTGACGCGGGTCGGTGAGCAGTTCTTC

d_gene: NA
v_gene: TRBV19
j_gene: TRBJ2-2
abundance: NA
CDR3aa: CASSIPETSPTGELFF
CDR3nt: TGTGCCAGTAGTATTCCGGAAACTAGTCCCACCGGGGAGCTGTTTTTT

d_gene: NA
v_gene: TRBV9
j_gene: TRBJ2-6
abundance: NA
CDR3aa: CASSTHRDPGANVLTF
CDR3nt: TGTGCCAGCAGCACCCACAGGGACCCTGGGGCCAACGTCCTGACTTTC

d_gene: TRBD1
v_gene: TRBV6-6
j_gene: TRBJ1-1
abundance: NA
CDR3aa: CASSYGSEAGGTEAFF
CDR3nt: TGTGCCAGCAGTTACGGGTCGGAGGCAGGGGGCACTGAAGCTTTCTTT